One T cell receptor (beta chain) is described in this entry. A much more abundant neighbour one base away suggests this may be a read error. With MiXCR, TCRdb reprocessed the PCR reads. The repertoire has about 69,000 clones, 14% of them found once; the top ten carry approximately 7%. These data belong to a study of metastatic and nonmetastatic thyroid tumors. There were no patients who had received any treatment before thyroid surgery. The length of the CDR3 is 12 residues. Germline assignment: CDR1 SQVTM and CDR2 ANQGSEA. V dropped 5 bases and J dropped 5 bases, with 12 bases sitting between them. The V and J genes are TRBV29-1 and TRBJ1-2; unclear D gene. The sequenced material came from blood. This clonotype originated in a male donor with papillary thyroid cancer or a benign thyroid nodule (not recorded which). Some clones in this sample may be carry-over from other donors' samples. CDR3 protein: CSVHVGGYGYTF. CDR3 coding DNA: TGCAGCGTTCACGTCGGAGGATATGGCTACACCTTC.